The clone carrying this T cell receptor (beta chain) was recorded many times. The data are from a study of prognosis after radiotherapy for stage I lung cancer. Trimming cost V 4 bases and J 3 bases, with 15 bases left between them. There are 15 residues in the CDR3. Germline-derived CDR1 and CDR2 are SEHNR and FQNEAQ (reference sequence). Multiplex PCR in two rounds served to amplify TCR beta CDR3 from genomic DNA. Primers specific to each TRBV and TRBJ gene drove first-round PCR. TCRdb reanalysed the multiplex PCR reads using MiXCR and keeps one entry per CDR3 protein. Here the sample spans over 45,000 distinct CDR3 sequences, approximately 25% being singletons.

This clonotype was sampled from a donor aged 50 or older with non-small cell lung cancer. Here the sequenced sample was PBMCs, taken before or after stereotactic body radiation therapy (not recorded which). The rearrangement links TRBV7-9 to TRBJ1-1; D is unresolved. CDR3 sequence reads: CASSSGRRLDTEAFF. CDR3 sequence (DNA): TGTGCCAGCAGCTCAGGACGGCGTCTGGACACTGAAGCTTTCTTT.